The 27 T cell receptor beta chains below come from one sample, sequenced in a study of OX40 agonist ivuxolimab in advanced cancers. Data came from immunoSEQ multiplex PCR; TCRdb stores just in-frame clones and leaves some out. The sample has around 39,000 clones, just under 80% seen once. The specimen comprised CD4+ or CD8+ T cells sorted from blood, sampled in a trial of the OX40 agonist ivuxolimab. Receptors originate from an adult with an advanced solid tumor such as melanoma, head and neck, liver or kidney cancer.

V gene TRBV6-1 combines with J gene TRBJ2-3; D is perhaps TRBD2 (5 bases). The germline CDR1 and CDR2 sequences are MNHNS and SASEGT. This CDR3 has 14 residues. V shed 6 bases and J shed 0 bases, with 10 bases lying between them. CDR3 coding DNA: TGTGCCAGCAGGGACCGGACTAGCACAGATACGCAGTATTTT. Its translation is CASRDRTSTDTQYF.

The gene calls are TRBV11-3 and TRBJ2-1, with 7 nucleotides matching TRBD2. V was clipped by 4 bases and J by 10 bases; unmatched bases: 10. From germline, CDR1 is SGHNT and CDR2 YENEEA. CDR3 size: 14 residues. For the CDR3, the DNA is TGTGCCAGCAGCTCCACTAGCGTGGCGGGAGAGCAGTTCTTC. Amino acids: CASSSTSVAGEQFF.

This sequence joins TRBV18 and TRBJ2-5; D is perhaps TRBD2 (5 bases). The CDR3 is made up of 17 amino acids. Germline assignment: CDR1 KGHSH and CDR2 LQKENI. V shed 5 bases and J shed 2 bases, with 21 bases lying between them. CDR3 protein: CASSTARIPGGQETQYF. For the CDR3, the DNA is TGTGCCAGCTCAACAGCCCGCATACCTGGAGGACAAGAGACCCAGTACTTC.

The rearrangement joins TRBV2 to TRBJ2-7, with 7 bases aligning to TRBD1. This CDR3 has 15 residues. V gave up 5 bases and J gave up 1 base; unmatched junction bases: 8. Germline CDR1 reads SNHLY; CDR2 reads FYNNEI. The CDR3 sequence: CASSPNRGNSYEQYF. For the CDR3, the DNA is TGTGCCAGCAGTCCTAACAGGGGTAATTCCTACGAGCAGTACTTC. The complete variable domain, with remaining parts taken from reference TRBV2 and TRBJ2-7, reads EPEVTQTPSHQVTQMGQEVILRCVPISNHLYFYWYRQILGQKVEFLVSFYNNEISEKSEIFDDQFSVERPDGSNFTLKIRSTKLEDSAMYFCASSPNRGNSYEQYFGPGTRLTVT.

In this sample, this clone turned up a few times. This chain joins TRBV27 and TRBJ2-7, with D uncertain. CDR3 length: 12 amino acids. V was trimmed by 4 bases and J by 0 bases, leaving 4 bases between them. Germline V lookup: CDR1 MNHEY, CDR2 SMNVEV (reference sequence). CDR3 region: CASSSSSYEQYF. CDR3 DNA: TGTGCCAGCAGTTCTAGCTCCTACGAGCAGTACTTC.

CDR3 in DNA: TGTGCCTGGGCAGCAGGGACGGGGGTGGTTGAGCAGTTCTTC. Its translation: CAWAAGTGVVEQFF. The V and J genes are TRBV30 and TRBJ2-1; weak D call: TRBD2 (6 bases). Trimming removed 5 bases from V and 9 bases from J, with 20 bases in between. This CDR3 has 14 residues. The germline V gene encodes CDR1 GTSNPN and CDR2 SVGIG (reference sequence).

V is TRBV9 and J is TRBJ2-3, with D unresolved. Trimming left V 4 bases short and J 6 bases short, with 12 bases between. CDR1 is SGDLS and CDR2 is YYNGEE in the germline V gene. The CDR3 loop spans 13 amino acids. Here the CDR3 reads CASSPAVGDTQYF. The CDR3 DNA reads TGTGCCAGCAGCCCTGCCGTTGGGGATACGCAGTATTTT.

CDR3 residues: CASSAGQRSNQPQHF. The DNA of the CDR3 is TGTGCCAGCAGTGCCGGACAGAGAAGCAATCAGCCCCAGCATTTT. This chain links TRBV6-1 with TRBJ1-5, with a tentative D call TRBD1 (6 bases). The CDR3 length is 15 residues. CDR1 MNHNS and CDR2 SASEGT come from the germline V gene. Trimming left V 4 bases short and J 1 base short, with 11 bases between.

The V and J genes are TRBV9 and TRBJ2-2; the match to TRBD2 covers 14 bases. Germline V gives CDR1 SGDLS, CDR2 YYNGEE. The J segment lost 6 bases and the V segment lost 4 bases, leaving 5 bases of the junction unmatched. The CDR3 spans 16 residues. The DNA of the CDR3 is TGTGCCAGCAGCCCTACGGGACTAGCGGGAGCCGGGGAGCTGTTTTTT. Encoded protein: CASSPTGLAGAGELFF. Supplemented by reference TRBV9 and TRBJ2-2, the full variable domain reads DSGVTQTPKHLITATGQRVTLRCSPRSGDLSVYWYQQSLDQGLQFLIQYYNGEERAKGNILERFSAQQFPDLHSELNLSSLELGDSALYFCASSPTGLAGAGELFFGEGSRLTVL.

This clone has only one observation. The V call is TRBV30, the J call TRBJ2-7; D unresolved. CDR3 length: 11 residues. V was shortened by 3 bases and J by 3 bases, with 6 bases between the two germline ends. Germline CDR1 and CDR2: GTSNPN and SVGIG (reference sequence). In DNA, the CDR3 is TGTGCCTGGAGCGAAGACTACGAGCAGTACTTC. This codes for CAWSEDYEQYF.

This chain joins TRBV5-5 and TRBJ2-4, with 7 bases that match TRBD2. Germline V lookup: CDR1 SGHKS, CDR2 YYEKEE (reference sequence). Germline trimming cut 4 bases from V and 0 bases from J; bases unmatched to any gene: 4. CDR3 size: 15 residues. The DNA for the CDR3 is TGTGCCAGCAGCCGCCGGGAGGAAGCCAAAAACATTCAGTACTTC. Translated, it gives CASSRREEAKNIQYF.

The chain employs TRBV6-5 and TRBJ2-7; tentatively, D is TRBD1 (5 bases). Per the germline V gene, CDR1 is MNHEY and CDR2 is SVGAGI. The V and J ends lost 6 bases and 7 bases respectively, with 22 bases between them. The CDR3 contains 15 residues. CDR3 nucleotide sequence: TGTGCCAGCAGCACCACCGAGACAGTGGCTAGGGAGCAGTACTTC. Encoded protein: CASSTTETVAREQYF.

The chain employs TRBV19 and TRBJ2-2; 12 bases line up with TRBD2. Trimming at V came to 11 bases and at J to 5 bases, leaving 15 bases not matched to a gene. CDR3 length: 17 residues. Germline V gene sequence: CDR1 LNHDA, CDR2 SQIVND (reference sequence). In nucleotides, the CDR3 is TGTGCCGTCCGCAGGGAACTAGCGGGAGGCACAACCGGGGAGCTGTTTTTT. This gives the protein CAVRRELAGGTTGELFF.

This clone was seen only a few times. The chain uses TRBV7-9 and TRBJ2-1, with D perhaps TRBD2 (6 bases). CDR3 length: 12 amino acids. Trimming removed 2 bases from V and 10 bases from J, with 9 bases in between. The germline CDR1 and CDR2 sequences are SEHNR and FQNEAQ (reference sequence). The CDR3 region has the DNA TGTGCCAGCAGCTTATCGGGGGACGAGCAGTTCTTC. The encoded protein is CASSLSGDEQFF.

The genes are TRBV27 and TRBJ2-7; possibly TRBD1 for D (5 bases). CDR1 is MNHEY and CDR2 is SMNVEV in the germline V gene (reference sequence). CDR3 length: 15 amino acids. Between the trimmed V and J ends, which lost 5 bases and 1 base, there was a span of 15 bases. Here the CDR3 reads CASSTRVSNSYEQYF. The DNA of the CDR3 is TGTGCCAGCAGTACCAGGGTCTCCAATTCCTACGAGCAGTACTTC.

The table lists this clone with a few counts. This chain uses TRBV5-1 with TRBJ2-1, with 8 bases identical to TRBD2. This CDR3 is 16 amino acids long. Trimming took 4 bases from V and 6 from J; bases not matched to a gene: 12. Per the germline V gene, CDR1 is SGHRS and CDR2 is YFSETQ. CDR3 sequence (DNA): TGCGCCAGCAGCCGAGTACGGGAGGGCCGAAGCAATGAGCAGTTCTTC. Protein sequence: CASSRVREGRSNEQFF.

This clone has just one count. The chain has TRBV27 and TRBJ2-7; 10 nucleotides line up with TRBD1. This CDR3 has 16 amino acids. Trimming took 6 bases from V and 7 from J; bases not matched to a gene: 15. CDR1 and CDR2 (germline): MNHEY, SMNVEV (reference sequence). The CDR3 sequence is CASRPWTGGITREQYF. DNA for the CDR3: TGTGCCAGCAGACCTTGGACAGGGGGAATTACGAGGGAGCAGTACTTC.

The table lists this clone with a count of one. This chain uses TRBV30 with TRBJ2-3; 8 bases are shared with TRBD2. Germline V gene data show CDR1 as GTSNPN and CDR2 as SVGIG (reference sequence). The CDR3 extends over 16 amino acids. V gave up 6 bases and J gave up 4 bases; unmatched junction bases: 15. The CDR3 DNA is TGTGCCTGTACTCCTGGGGTAGCGGGGATCTCAGATACGCAGTATTTT. Its translation: CACTPGVAGISDTQYF.

This clone came up once. The chain combines TRBV27 with TRBJ2-7; D is unclear. Deletions cut 4 bases from V and 6 bases from J, with 16 bases between. The germline CDR1 and CDR2 sequences are MNHEY and SMNVEV (reference sequence). The CDR3 contains 14 residues. This CDR3 is CASSSTGRPGEQYF. In DNA form, the CDR3 reads TGTGCCAGCAGTTCCACGGGCCGGCCGGGCGAGCAGTACTTC.

J is TRBJ2-2 and V is TRBV18; no clear D. This CDR3 comprises 15 residues. V was trimmed by 1 base and J by 1 base, leaving 7 bases between them. The germline gives CDR1 KGHSH, CDR2 LQKENI. This chain's CDR3 is CASSPLRGNTGELFF. CDR3 DNA: TGTGCCAGCTCACCACTCAGAGGGAACACCGGGGAGCTGTTTTTT.

The chain employs TRBV6-6 and TRBJ2-2, with no clear D. The ends were cut back, 10 bases at V and 5 bases at J, with 11 bases in the middle. Germline V CDR1 and CDR2: MNHNY, SVGAGI (reference sequence). The CDR3 runs to 12 residues. DNA of the CDR3: TGTGCCACCTCATGGGGTACCGGGGAGCTGTTTTTT. Its translation is CATSWGTGELFF.

This chain connects TRBV5-1 to TRBJ2-5; D possibly matches TRBD1 or TRBD2 (6 bases each). CDR1 is SGHRS and CDR2 is YFSETQ in the germline V gene. Trimming shortened V by 2 bases and J by 5 bases, and 25 bases separated the two germline ends. The CDR3 extends over 18 amino acids. This chain's CDR3 is CASSLDQGGLGVVETQYF. CDR3 in DNA: TGCGCCAGCAGCTTAGACCAAGGGGGGCTTGGAGTCGTGGAGACCCAGTACTTC.

The J gene is TRBJ1-6, the V gene TRBV5-5; 7 bases fit TRBD1. The V segment lost 4 bases and the J segment 9 bases; nucleotides outside the gene matches: 10. The germline V gene encodes CDR1 SGHKS and CDR2 YYEKEE (reference sequence). This CDR3 is built from 15 residues. The CDR3 spells CASSRLTGDASPLHF. As DNA, the CDR3 is TGTGCCAGCAGCCGGTTAACAGGGGACGCTTCACCCCTCCACTTT.

V gene TRBV7-8 combines with J gene TRBJ2-7; 9 bases agree with TRBD1. Germline V gives CDR1 SGHVS, CDR2 FQNEAQ. The CDR3 loop spans 18 amino acids. V lost 1 base, J lost 6 bases, and 16 bases stayed unmatched. The CDR3 DNA sequence: TGTGCCAGCAGCTTAGTTTCAGGGTTTGGGACAGGGCTGTTCGAGCAGTACTTC. This codes for CASSLVSGFGTGLFEQYF.

V gene TRBV6-5 combines with J gene TRBJ2-7, with 9 bases fitting TRBD1. V shed 2 bases and J 6 bases; nucleotides not matched to a gene: 5. The germline V gene has CDR1 MNHEY and CDR2 SVGAGI. This CDR3 is 14 amino acids long. Here the CDR3 reads CASSYGTGKGEQYF. CDR3 in DNA: TGTGCCAGCAGTTACGGGACAGGGAAAGGCGAGCAGTACTTC.

The chain is built from TRBV19 and TRBJ2-1; D gene ambiguous. Trimming pared 6 bases from V and 7 bases from J, leaving 19 bases between. This CDR3 comprises 15 residues. CDR1 is LNHDA, CDR2 SQIVND, per germline (reference sequence). CDR3 nucleotide sequence: TGTGCCAGTAGAGCTGCTGTAGAGAGTCGGAATGAGCAGTTCTTC. Translating gives CASRAAVESRNEQFF.

The V gene is TRBV2, the J gene TRBJ2-3; 7 bases map to TRBD2. With 1 base clipped from V and 0 bases from J, the junction kept 1 base outside the gene matches. Germline assignment: CDR1 SNHLY and CDR2 FYNNEI. This CDR3 contains 15 residues. CDR3 nucleotides: TGTGCCAGCAGTGAAGGAGCGGGAAGCACAGATACGCAGTATTTT. Translating gives CASSEGAGSTDTQYF.